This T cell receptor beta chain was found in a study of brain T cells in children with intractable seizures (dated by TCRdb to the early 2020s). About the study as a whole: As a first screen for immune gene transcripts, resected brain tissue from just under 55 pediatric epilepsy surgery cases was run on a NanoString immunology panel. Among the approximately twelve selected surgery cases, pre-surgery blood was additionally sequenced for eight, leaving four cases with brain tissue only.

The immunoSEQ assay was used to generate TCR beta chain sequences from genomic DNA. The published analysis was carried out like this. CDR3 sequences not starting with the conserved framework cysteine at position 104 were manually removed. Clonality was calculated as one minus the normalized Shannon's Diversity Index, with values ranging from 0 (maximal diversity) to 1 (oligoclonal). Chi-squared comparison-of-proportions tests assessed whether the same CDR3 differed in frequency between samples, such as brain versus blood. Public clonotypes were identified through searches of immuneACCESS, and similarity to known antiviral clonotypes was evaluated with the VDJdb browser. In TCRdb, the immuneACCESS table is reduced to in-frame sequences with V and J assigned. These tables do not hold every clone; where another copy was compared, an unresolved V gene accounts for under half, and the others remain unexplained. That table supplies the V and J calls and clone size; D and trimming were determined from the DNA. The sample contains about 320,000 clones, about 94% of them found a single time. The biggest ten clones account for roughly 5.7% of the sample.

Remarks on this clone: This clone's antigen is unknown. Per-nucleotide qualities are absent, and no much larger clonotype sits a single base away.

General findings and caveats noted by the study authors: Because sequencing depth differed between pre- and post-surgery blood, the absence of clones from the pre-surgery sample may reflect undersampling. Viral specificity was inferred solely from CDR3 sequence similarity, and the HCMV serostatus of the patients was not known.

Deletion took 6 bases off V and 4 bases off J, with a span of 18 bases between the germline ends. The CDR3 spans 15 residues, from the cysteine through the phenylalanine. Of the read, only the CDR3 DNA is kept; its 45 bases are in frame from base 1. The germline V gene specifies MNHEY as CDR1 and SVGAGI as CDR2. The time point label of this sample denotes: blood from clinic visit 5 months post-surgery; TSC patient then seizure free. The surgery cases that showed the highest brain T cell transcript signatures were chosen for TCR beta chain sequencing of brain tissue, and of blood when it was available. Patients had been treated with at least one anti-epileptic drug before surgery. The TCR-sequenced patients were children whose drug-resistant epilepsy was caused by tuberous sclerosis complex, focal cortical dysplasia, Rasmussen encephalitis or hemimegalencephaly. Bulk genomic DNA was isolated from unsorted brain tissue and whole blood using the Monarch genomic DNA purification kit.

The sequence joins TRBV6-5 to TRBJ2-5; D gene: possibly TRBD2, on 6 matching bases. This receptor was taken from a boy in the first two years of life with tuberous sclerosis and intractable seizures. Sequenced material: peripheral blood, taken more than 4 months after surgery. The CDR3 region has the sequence CASRSPGVRGETQYF. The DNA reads TGTGCCAGCAGAAGCCCGGGAGTGAGAGGAGAGACCCAGTACTTC.